The 5 T cell receptor beta chains reported below all come from one sample, sequenced in a study of cytomegalovirus exposure and HLA in healthy donors. PCR amplification relied on 60 Vbeta primers (plus 13 Jbeta primers). Only in-frame clones appear in the TCRdb table, and some are missing; sequencing was by immunoSEQ multiplex PCR. Of under 150,000 clones listed, 84% are singletons. Sample: PBMCs. Receptor source: a boy aged 2 to 9 in good health and CMV-seronegative.

The J gene is TRBJ1-1, the V gene TRBV12-5; 8 bases match TRBD1. The ends lost 2 bases at V and 2 bases at J; junction bases unmatched: 7. The CDR3 is 16 amino acids. In germline, CDR1 is LGHNT, CDR2 FRNRAP. CDR3 amino acids: CASGLLSTGANTEAFF. The CDR3 nucleotides are TGTGCTAGTGGTTTGCTTTCGACAGGGGCAAACACTGAAGCTTTCTTT.

The chain links TRBV28 to TRBJ2-7; D might be TRBD2 (7 bases). The CDR3 loop spans 19 amino acids. Trimming took off 2 bases at V and 2 bases at J, with 25 bases between the two ends. CDR1 is MDHEN and CDR2 is SYDVKM in the germline V gene. DNA for the CDR3: TGTGCCAGCAGTTTACAGAAGCGGGGCAGGGGCGGAGAAACCTACGAGCAGTACTTC. It translates to CASSLQKRGRGGETYEQYF.

The chain joins TRBV7-8 to TRBJ1-4, with TRBD1 identical over 9 bases. J was trimmed by 8 bases and V by 4 bases; bases with no gene match: 8. Germline CDR1 SGHVS, CDR2 FQNEAQ. The CDR3 spans 15 residues. CDR3 DNA sequence: TGTGCCAGCAGCTGGAGGGACAGGGTAGGGGAAAAACTGTTTTTT. This codes for CASSWRDRVGEKLFF.

Here the CDR3 reads CAPRGTDNEKLFF. In nucleotides, the CDR3 is TGTGCCCCTAGGGGGACAGATAATGAAAAACTGTTTTTT. This chain links TRBV11-3 with TRBJ1-4; TRBD1 aligns across 7 bases. The CDR3 totals 13 residues. V was clipped by 11 bases and J by 4 bases; unmatched bases: 7. The germline CDR1 and CDR2 sequences are SGHNT and YENEEA. Variable domain in full (rest from reference TRBV11-3 and TRBJ1-4): EAGVVQSPRYKIIEKKQPVAFWCNPISGHNTLYWYLQNLGQGPELLIRYENEEAVDDSQLPKDRFSAERLKGVDSTLKIQPAELGDSAVYLCAPRGTDNEKLFFGSGTQLSVL.

The V call is TRBV5-1, the J call TRBJ2-4, with 14 positions matching TRBD2. Germline V lookup: CDR1 SGHRS, CDR2 YFSETQ. The trim removed 4 bases at V and 0 bases at J, leaving 12 bases unmatched. This CDR3 is built from 20 residues. CDR3 residues: CASSPFGTSGGQLAKNIQYF. In DNA form, the CDR3 reads TGCGCCAGCAGCCCCTTCGGGACTAGCGGGGGACAACTAGCCAAAAACATTCAGTACTTC.